This TCR beta chain was sequenced for a study of blood T cell repertoires in COVID-19. The wider study: Nucleic acid was either cDNA or gDNA, and it came from T cells, B-cell-depleted T cells, or PBMCs.

Repertoires were generated with immunoSEQ multiplex PCR, while TCRdb's copy carries only in-frame clones and drops some. In the table there are 270,000 or so clones, more than 75% of which are singletons. Germline V lookup: CDR1 SQVTM, CDR2 ANQGSEA. J was trimmed by 4 bases and V by 7 bases; bases with no gene match: 8. The CDR3 is 14 amino acids. Living in about two dozen US areas, the participants were between roughly 18 and 89 years of age. During the 2 weeks before they entered the study, exposed participants had met someone with a PCR-confirmed or clinician-diagnosed COVID-19 case. Sequencing was carried out using PBMCs or T cells enriched from blood (not recorded which). This clonotype was sampled from a woman aged 45-65 years who had been exposed to COVID-19. This chain links TRBV29-1 with TRBJ2-2, with TRBD1 matching over 8 bases. The CDR3 nucleotides read TGCAGCGCCGCCGACACAGGGGGCACCGGGGAGCTGTTTTTT. Its translation is CSAADTGGTGELFF.